Described below is a single T cell receptor beta chain sequence and its context. The antigen remains undetermined. RNA transcripts yielded amplified TCR beta CDR3 regions. HTBI primers were employed in a first-round RT-PCR of the TCR CDR3. TCRdb used MiXCR to reprocess the multiplex PCR reads, holding one entry per CDR3 protein. The sample has hundreds of thousands of distinct CDR3 sequences, about 14% seen once. This sample is part of a study of T cells in Graves' hyperthyroidism and ophthalmopathy. Study background: The authors collected peripheral blood at initial diagnosis, before any treatment. Study-level results: Among clonotypes expanded in thyroid above 0.001, most were also found in blood.

The CDR3 has 16 residues. V was shortened by 4 bases and J by 6 bases, with 20 bases between the two germline ends. Germline V CDR1 and CDR2: SGHKS, YYEKEE (reference sequence). Ophthalmopathy cases met thresholds of Clinical Activity Score at least 3, NOSPECS grade at least 4 and duration under 3 months. The sample comprised blood. This receptor was obtained from a man in his fifties with Graves' ophthalmopathy. The chain couples TRBV5-5 to TRBJ1-5, with TRBD1 as a possible D gene (5 bases). This CDR3 reads CASSPGDGGFGQPQHF. CDR3 DNA: TGTGCCAGCAGCCCGGGGGACGGGGGGTTTGGTCAGCCCCAGCATTTT.